This T cell receptor (beta chain) is drawn from a study of shared clonotypes between healthy human individuals. Study summary: CD4 naive and CD4 memory each took three plates per donor, while CD8 naive took two and CD8 memory one.

CDR1 and CDR2 from the germline V gene are MNHEY and SVGAGI. The CDR3 has 15 amino acids. V shed 0 bases and J shed 0 bases, with 9 bases lying between them. Whole-study results and caveats: Blood was the only sampled material, and tissue repertoires likely differ.

The sample holds one count of this clone. What it binds is unknown. The repertoire was sequenced with immunoSEQ multiplex PCR; TCRdb's copy has only in-frame clones and lacks some. Of 1 million to 1.2 million clones listed, about 80% are singletons. The source material was memory CD4+ T cells from PBMCs. Subset defined: CD45RA-negative fraction. The TCR comes from a young man in good health. Some clones in this sample may be carry-over from other donors' samples. V and J are TRBV6-5 and TRBJ2-7; no firm D call. The CDR3 loop reads CASSYSSASSYEQYF. The DNA for the CDR3 is TGTGCCAGCAGTTACTCAAGCGCGAGCTCCTACGAGCAGTACTTC.